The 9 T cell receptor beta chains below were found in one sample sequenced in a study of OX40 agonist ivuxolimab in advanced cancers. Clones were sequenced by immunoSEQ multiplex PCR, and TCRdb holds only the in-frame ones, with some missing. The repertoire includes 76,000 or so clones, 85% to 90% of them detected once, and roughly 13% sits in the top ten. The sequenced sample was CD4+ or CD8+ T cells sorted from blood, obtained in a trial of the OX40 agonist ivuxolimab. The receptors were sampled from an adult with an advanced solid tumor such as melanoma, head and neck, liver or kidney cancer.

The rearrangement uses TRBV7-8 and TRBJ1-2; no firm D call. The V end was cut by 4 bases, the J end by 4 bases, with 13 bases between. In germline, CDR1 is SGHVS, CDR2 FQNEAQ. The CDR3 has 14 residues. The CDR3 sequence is CASSSGPTRYGYTF. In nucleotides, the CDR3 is TGTGCCAGCAGCTCTGGGCCTACCCGCTATGGCTACACCTTC.

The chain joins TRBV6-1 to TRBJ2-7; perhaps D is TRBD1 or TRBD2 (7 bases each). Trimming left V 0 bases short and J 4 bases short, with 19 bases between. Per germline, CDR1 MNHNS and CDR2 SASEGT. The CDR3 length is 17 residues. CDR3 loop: CASSEAGRGPNPYEQYF. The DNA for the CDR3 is TGTGCCAGCAGTGAAGCAGGGAGGGGGCCTAATCCTTACGAGCAGTACTTC.

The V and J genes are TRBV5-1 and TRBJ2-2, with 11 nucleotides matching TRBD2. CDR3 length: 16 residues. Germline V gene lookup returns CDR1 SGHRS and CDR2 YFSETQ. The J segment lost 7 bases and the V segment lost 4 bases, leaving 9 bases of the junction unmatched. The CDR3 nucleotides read TGCGCCAGCAGCGCACTAGCGGGAGATCCTCTCGGGGAGCTGTTTTTT. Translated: CASSALAGDPLGELFF.

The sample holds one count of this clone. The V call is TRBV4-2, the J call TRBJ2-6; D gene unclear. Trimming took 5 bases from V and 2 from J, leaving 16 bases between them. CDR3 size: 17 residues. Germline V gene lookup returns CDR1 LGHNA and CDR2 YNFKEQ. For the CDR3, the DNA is TGTGCCAGCAGCTTGGCCCTCTCCTATGCTGGGGCCAACGTCCTGACTTTC. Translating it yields CASSLALSYAGANVLTF.

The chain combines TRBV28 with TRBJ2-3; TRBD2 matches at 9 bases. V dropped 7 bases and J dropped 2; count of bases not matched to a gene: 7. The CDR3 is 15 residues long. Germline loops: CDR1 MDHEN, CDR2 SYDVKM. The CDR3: CASTLGLALTDTQYF. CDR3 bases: TGTGCCAGCACTCTCGGACTAGCGCTCACAGATACGCAGTATTTT.

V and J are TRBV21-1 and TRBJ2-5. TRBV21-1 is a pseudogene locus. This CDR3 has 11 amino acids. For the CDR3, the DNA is TGTGCCAGCAGCAAGGAAGAGACCCAGTACTTC. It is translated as CASSKEETQYF.

This CDR3 reads CATSRGPGSNTEAFF. CDR3 sequence (DNA): TGTGCCACCAGCAGAGGTCCAGGATCGAACACTGAAGCTTTCTTT. This chain links TRBV15 with TRBJ1-1, with no clear D. The CDR3 covers 15 residues. Trimming removed 1 base from V and 1 base from J, with 10 bases in between. CDR1 is LNHNV, CDR2 YYDKDF, per germline (reference sequence).

CDR3 loop: CASSPPLLSSSYNSPLHF. The CDR3 bases are TGTGCCAGCAGCCCACCTCTTCTCTCGAGCTCCTATAATTCACCCCTCCACTTT. The V and J genes are TRBV11-2 and TRBJ1-6; D not certain. The CDR3 loop spans 18 amino acids. Germline V gives CDR1 SGHAT, CDR2 FQNNGV. Trimming cost V 5 bases and J 0 bases, with 17 bases left between them.

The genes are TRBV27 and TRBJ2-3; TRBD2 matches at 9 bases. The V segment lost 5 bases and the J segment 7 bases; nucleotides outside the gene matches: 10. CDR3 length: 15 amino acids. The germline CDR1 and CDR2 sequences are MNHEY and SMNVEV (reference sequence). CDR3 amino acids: CASSPLAGERNTQYF. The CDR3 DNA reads TGTGCCAGCAGTCCGTTAGCGGGAGAAAGGAATACGCAGTATTTT.